These T cell receptor beta chains were read from a single sample in a study of blood T cell repertoires in COVID-19. Clones were read by immunoSEQ multiplex PCR, and TCRdb kept only the in-frame ones, dropping some. The sample contains some 290,000 clones, roughly 89% of which appear only once. The sequencing sample was made of PBMCs or T cells enriched from blood (not recorded which). The receptor set was obtained from a woman aged 30 to 39 who had recovered from COVID-19. CDR3s include the opening cysteine and the closing phenylalanine or tryptophan. The order of the fields is J gene, D gene, V gene, clone size, CDR3 DNA, CDR3 protein. D genes are given only for firm matches. Some rows mark clone size as missing; the rest say once, few, many or name a class of expanded clone.

>TRBJ2-3|-|TRBV9|-
TGTGCCAGCAGCGTAGTCCCAGCGGGCACAGATACGCAGTATTTT
CASSVVPAGTDTQYF
>TRBJ1-1|-|TRBV5-5|-
TGTGCCAGCAGGACGGGACTCCAGAACACTGAAGCTTTCTTT
CASRTGLQNTEAFF
>TRBJ2-7|-|TRBV6-6|-
TGTGCCAGCGGGGGGTGGGACGACTCCTACGAGCAGTACTTC
CASGGWDDSYEQYF
>TRBJ1-1|TRBD1|TRBV9|-
TGTGCCAGCAGCGTTGGGACAGGGGCTGATGAAGCTTTCTTT
CASSVGTGADEAFF
>TRBJ1-1|TRBD1|TRBV6-6|-
TGTGCCAGCAGGCAGGGGGTCGAGCACACTGAAGCTTTCTTT
CASRQGVEHTEAFF
>TRBJ2-7|-|TRBV11-2|-
TGTGCCAGCAGCTTAGGCATACACTCCTACGAGCAGTACTTC
CASSLGIHSYEQYF
>TRBJ2-2|-|TRBV29-1|-
TGCAGCGCCGAGCAGGGGACCGGGGAGCTGTTTTTT
CSAEQGTGELFF
>TRBJ1-6|-|TRBV30|once
TGTGCCTGGAGTGCCGGGGGGACCCCATTTGACCCCCTCCACTTT
CAWSAGGTPFDPLHF
>TRBJ1-6|-|TRBV18|-
TGTGCCAGCTCACCATCAGGGCCGGGCTCCTATAATTCACCCCTCCACTTT
CASSPSGPGSYNSPLHF
>TRBJ1-4|TRBD1|TRBV19|-
TGTGCCAGTGGGGACAGAACCAATGAAAAACTGTTTTTT
CASGDRTNEKLFF
>TRBJ1-2|TRBD1|TRBV28|-
TGTGCCAGCAGTTCACCAGGGGGCGCGGGCGGCTACACCTTC
CASSSPGGAGGYTF
>TRBJ2-5|TRBD2|TRBV6-2/TRBV6-3|-
TGTGCCAGCAGTTTGACTAGCGGGAGTCCAGAGACCCAGTACTTC
CASSLTSGSPETQYF
>TRBJ1-6|-|TRBV7-9|-
TGTGCCAGCACCCCATCGACGGGGACTAGCTCCTATAATTCACCCCTCCACTTT
CASTPSTGTSSYNSPLHF
>TRBJ1-2|TRBD1|TRBV7-9|-
TGTGCCAGCAGCGGAACACTGGCGGGACAGGGAAGAGGCTACACCTTC
CASSGTLAGQGRGYTF
>TRBJ1-5|-|TRBV19|-
TGTGCCAGTAGTATAAGGCAAGAGGCCCAGCCCCAGCATTTT
CASSIRQEAQPQHF
>TRBJ1-1|-|TRBV5-4|-
TGTGCCAGCAGCTTGGACCCAGGGGAAGTAGCTTTCTTT
CASSLDPGEVAFF
>TRBJ2-3|TRBD2|TRBV30|-
TGTGCCTGGAGTCCCTATGGACTAGCGGGAGAGGGGGCCACAGATACGCAGTATTTT
CAWSPYGLAGEGATDTQYF
>TRBJ2-1|TRBD2|TRBV7-9|once
TGTGCCAGCAGCTTCATCCCAGACATCTGGGGGGGGGCCTACAATGAGCAGTTCTTC
CASSFIPDIWGGAYNEQFF
>TRBJ1-2|TRBD1|TRBV18|-
TGTGCCAGCTCACCAGACAGGGCATATGGCTACACCTTC
CASSPDRAYGYTF
>TRBJ2-3|TRBD2|TRBV11-2|-
TGTGCCAGCAGCGCCGGGACTAGCGCTTCAGATACGCAGTATTTT
CASSAGTSASDTQYF
>TRBJ2-2|-|TRBV11-2|-
TGTGCCAGCAGACGGATTAAGGGGGTCGGCGCCGGGGAGCTGTTTTTT
CASRRIKGVGAGELFF
>TRBJ1-2|TRBD1|TRBV7-6|many
TGTGCCAGCAGCTTCGATGACAGGGGCTATGGCTACACCTTC
CASSFDDRGYGYTF
>TRBJ1-6|TRBD1|TRBV5-1|-
TGCGCCAGCAGCCCCAACCCACAGGGGGCTAATTCACCCCTCCACTTT
CASSPNPQGANSPLHF
>TRBJ1-1|TRBD1|TRBV3-1/TRBV3-2|once
TGTGCCAGCAGCCAGGCCGGGACAGGGGGTAGTACTGAAGCTTTCTTT
CASSQAGTGGSTEAFF
>TRBJ1-5|-|TRBV19|-
TGTGCCAGTAGTATGGGGCGGTCCAATCAGCCCCAGCATTTT
CASSMGRSNQPQHF
>TRBJ1-5|TRBD1|TRBV10-2|-
TGCGCCAGCAGTGAATCAGCCCTGACAGGGTTTGGCAATCAGCCCCAGCATTTT
CASSESALTGFGNQPQHF
>TRBJ2-3|TRBD1|TRBV7-9|-
TGTGCCAGCAGCCTACGACAGGGACCAGACACAGATACGCAGTATTTT
CASSLRQGPDTDTQYF
>TRBJ1-2|-|TRBV18|-
TGTGCCAGCTCACCCCAGACTGGAAACTATGGCTACACCTTC
CASSPQTGNYGYTF
>TRBJ2-3|TRBD2|TRBV4-3|-
TGCGCCAGCAGCCAAGATAAAGGTAGCGGGACAGATACGCAGTATTTT
CASSQDKGSGTDTQYF